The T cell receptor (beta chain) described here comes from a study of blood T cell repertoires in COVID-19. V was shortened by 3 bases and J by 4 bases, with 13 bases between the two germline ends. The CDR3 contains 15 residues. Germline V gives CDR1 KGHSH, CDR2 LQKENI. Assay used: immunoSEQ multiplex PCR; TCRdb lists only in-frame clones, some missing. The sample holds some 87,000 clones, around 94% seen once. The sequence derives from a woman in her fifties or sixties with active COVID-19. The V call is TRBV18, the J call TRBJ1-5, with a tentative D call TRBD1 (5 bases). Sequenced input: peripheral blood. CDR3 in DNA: TGTGCCAGCTCACCGACCATAGACAGAAATCAGCCCCAGCATTTT. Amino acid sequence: CASSPTIDRNQPQHF.